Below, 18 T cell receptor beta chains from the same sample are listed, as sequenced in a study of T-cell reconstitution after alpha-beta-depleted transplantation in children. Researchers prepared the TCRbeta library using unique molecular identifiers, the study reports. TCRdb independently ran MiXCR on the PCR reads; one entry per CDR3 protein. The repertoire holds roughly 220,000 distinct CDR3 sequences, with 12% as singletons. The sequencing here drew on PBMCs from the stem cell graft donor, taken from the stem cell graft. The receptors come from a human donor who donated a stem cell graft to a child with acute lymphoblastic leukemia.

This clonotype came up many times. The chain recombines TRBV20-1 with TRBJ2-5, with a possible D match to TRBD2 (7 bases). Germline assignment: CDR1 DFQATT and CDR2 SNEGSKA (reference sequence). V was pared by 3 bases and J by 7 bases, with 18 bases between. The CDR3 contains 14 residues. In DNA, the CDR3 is TGCAGTGCTAGCGGGGGGCGGGGATTTTTGACCCAGTACTTC. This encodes CSASGGRGFLTQYF.

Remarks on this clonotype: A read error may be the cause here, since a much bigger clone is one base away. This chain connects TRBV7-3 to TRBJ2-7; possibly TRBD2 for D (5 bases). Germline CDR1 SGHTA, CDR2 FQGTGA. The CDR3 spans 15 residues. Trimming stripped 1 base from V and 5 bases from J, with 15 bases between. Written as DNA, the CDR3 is TGTGCCAGCAGCTTAAGACTGGGAGTGATCGACGAGCAGTACTTC. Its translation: CASSLRLGVIDEQYF. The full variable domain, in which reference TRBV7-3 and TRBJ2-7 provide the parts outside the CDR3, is GAGVSQTPSNKVTEKGKYVELRCDPISGHTALYWYRQSLGQGPEFLIYFQGTGAADDSGLPNDRFFAVRPEGSVSTLKIQRTERGDSAVYLCASSLRLGVIDEQYFGPGTRLTVT.

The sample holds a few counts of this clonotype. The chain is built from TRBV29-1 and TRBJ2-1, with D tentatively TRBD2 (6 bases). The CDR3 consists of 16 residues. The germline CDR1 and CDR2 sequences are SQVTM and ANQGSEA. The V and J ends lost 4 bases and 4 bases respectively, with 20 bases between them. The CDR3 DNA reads TGCAGCGTTGGGGAAGGTCGGGAGTGGCGGTACAATGAGCAGTTCTTC. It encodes CSVGEGREWRYNEQFF.

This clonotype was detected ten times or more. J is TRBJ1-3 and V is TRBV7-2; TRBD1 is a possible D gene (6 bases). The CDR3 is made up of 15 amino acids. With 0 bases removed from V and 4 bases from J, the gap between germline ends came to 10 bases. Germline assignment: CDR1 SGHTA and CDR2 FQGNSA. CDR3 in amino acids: CASSLASGAGNTIYF. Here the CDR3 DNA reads TGTGCCAGCAGCTTAGCTTCAGGGGCCGGAAACACCATATATTTT.

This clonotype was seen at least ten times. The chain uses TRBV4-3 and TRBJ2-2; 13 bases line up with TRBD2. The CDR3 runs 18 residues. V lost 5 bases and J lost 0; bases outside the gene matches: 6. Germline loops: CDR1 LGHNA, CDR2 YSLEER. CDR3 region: CASSSRLAGGSNTGELFF. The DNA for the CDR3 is TGCGCCAGCAGCTCCCGACTAGCGGGGGGTTCGAACACCGGGGAGCTGTTTTTT.

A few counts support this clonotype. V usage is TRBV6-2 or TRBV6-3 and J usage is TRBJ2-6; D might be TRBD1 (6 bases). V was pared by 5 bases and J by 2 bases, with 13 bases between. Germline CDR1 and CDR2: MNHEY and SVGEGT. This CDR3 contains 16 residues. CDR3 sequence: CASSRQGIAGANVLTF. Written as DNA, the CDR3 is TGTGCCAGCAGTCGTCAGGGGATCGCTGGGGCCAACGTCCTGACTTTC.

CDR3 sequence reads: CASSLAKDPSTDTQYF. DNA of the CDR3: TGTGCCAGCAGCTTGGCAAAGGACCCAAGCACAGATACGCAGTATTTT. V and J are TRBV5-6 and TRBJ2-3; D is unclear. Germline V gives CDR1 SGHDT, CDR2 YYEEEE. The CDR3 spans 16 residues. V was pared by 0 bases and J by 0 bases, with 11 bases between. The whole variable domain, filled in from reference TRBV5-6 and TRBJ2-3, reads DAGVTQSPTHLIKTRGQQVTLRCSPKSGHDTVSWYQQALGQGPQFIFQYYEEEERQRGNFPDRFSGHQFPNYSSELNVNALLLGDSALYLCASSLAKDPSTDTQYFGPGTRLTVL.

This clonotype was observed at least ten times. CDR3 sequence (DNA): TGTGCCAGCAGCTTAGGGGGCAGGGGGCGATCTGGGGCCAACGTCCTGACTTTC. It translates to CASSLGGRGRSGANVLTF. The rearrangement links TRBV7-8 to TRBJ2-6, with 8 bases that match TRBD1. The trim removed 1 base at V and 1 base at J, leaving 6 bases unmatched. Per the germline V gene, CDR1 is SGHVS and CDR2 is FQNEAQ. The CDR3 spans 18 residues.

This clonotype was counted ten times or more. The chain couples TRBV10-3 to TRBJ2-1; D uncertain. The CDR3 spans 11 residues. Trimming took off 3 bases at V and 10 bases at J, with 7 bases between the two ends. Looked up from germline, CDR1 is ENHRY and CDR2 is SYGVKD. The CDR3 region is CAISEYPEQFF. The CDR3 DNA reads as TGTGCCATCAGTGAATACCCGGAGCAGTTCTTC.

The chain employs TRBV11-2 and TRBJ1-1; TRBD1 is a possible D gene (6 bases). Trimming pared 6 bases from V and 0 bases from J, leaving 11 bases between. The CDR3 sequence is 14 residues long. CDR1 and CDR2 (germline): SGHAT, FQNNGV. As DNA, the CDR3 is TGTGCCAGCAGGGTAGGGGGGATGAACACTGAAGCTTTCTTT. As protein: CASRVGGMNTEAFF.

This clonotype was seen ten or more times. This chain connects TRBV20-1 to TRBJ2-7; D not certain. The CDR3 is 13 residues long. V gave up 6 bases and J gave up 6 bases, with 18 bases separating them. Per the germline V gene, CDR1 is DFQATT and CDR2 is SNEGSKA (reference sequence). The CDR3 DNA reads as TGCAGTGCGATTTTTACGTGGGGTGGCGAGCAGTACTTC. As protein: CSAIFTWGGEQYF.

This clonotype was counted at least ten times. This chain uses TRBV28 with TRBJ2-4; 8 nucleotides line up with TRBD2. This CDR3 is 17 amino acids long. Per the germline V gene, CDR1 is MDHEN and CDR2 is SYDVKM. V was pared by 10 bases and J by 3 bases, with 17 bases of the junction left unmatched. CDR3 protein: CATRPGGVWLDKNIQYF. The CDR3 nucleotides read TGTGCCACCAGACCGGGAGGGGTTTGGTTAGACAAAAACATTCAGTACTTC.

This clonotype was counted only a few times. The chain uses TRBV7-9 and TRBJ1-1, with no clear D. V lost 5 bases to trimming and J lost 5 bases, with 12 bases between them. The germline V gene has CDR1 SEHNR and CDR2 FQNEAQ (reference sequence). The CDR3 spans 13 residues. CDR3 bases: TGTGCCAGCAGCCATCCGACTAGGACTGAAGCTTTCTTT. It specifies CASSHPTRTEAFF.

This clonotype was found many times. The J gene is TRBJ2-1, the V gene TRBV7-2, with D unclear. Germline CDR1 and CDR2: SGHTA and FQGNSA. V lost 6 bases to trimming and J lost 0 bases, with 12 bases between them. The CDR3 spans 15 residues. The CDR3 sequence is CASRSGSASYNEQFF. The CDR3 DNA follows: TGTGCCAGCAGGTCCGGAAGCGCCTCCTACAATGAGCAGTTCTTC.

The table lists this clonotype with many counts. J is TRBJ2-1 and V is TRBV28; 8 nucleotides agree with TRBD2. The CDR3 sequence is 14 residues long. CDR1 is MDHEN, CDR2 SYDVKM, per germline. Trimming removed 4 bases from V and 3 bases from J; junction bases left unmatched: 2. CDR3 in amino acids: CASSSGLVYNEQFF. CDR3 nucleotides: TGTGCCAGCAGTTCGGGACTAGTCTACAATGAGCAGTTCTTC.

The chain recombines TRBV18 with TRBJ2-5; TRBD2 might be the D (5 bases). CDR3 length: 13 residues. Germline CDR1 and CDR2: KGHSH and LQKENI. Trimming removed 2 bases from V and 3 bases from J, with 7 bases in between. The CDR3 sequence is CASSPTAEETQYF. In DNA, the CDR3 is TGTGCCAGCTCACCAACAGCGGAAGAGACCCAGTACTTC.

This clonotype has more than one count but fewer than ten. CDR3 DNA sequence: TGTGCCAGCAGTTCCCTGACTAGCGGAAGTTACAATGAGCAGTTCTTC. Translating it yields CASSSLTSGSYNEQFF. The chain links TRBV6-5 to TRBJ2-1; 9 positions match TRBD2. Trimming at V came to 4 bases and at J to 4 bases, leaving 8 bases not matched to a gene. The CDR3 sequence is 16 residues long. In germline, CDR1 is MNHEY, CDR2 SVGAGI.

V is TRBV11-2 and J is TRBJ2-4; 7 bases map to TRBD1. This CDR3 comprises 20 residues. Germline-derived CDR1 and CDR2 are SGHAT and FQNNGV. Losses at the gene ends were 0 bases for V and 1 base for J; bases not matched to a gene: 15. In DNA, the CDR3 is TGTGCCAGCAGCTTAGAAAGGAGACAGGGAAGAGGTTTGGCCAAAAACATTCAGTACTTC. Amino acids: CASSLERRQGRGLAKNIQYF.